This note documents a single TCR beta chain sequence. Its antigen is not known. One tube held mixed TRB-A and TRB-B primer pools for touch-down PCR. TCRdb reprocessed the multiplex PCR reads and stores each CDR3 protein as one record, lacking DNA. The sample has under 15,000 distinct CDR3 sequences. The entry originates in a study of T cell clusters in autoimmune cytopenias. Study context: The median distinct TRB clonotype count was under 3,000 per sample, from a median about 54,000 reads.

Whole-study results and caveats: Exclusive TRB clusters were about 2.9-fold more numerous in healthy donors than in active autoimmune hepatitis. TRB repertoire shifts in secondary cytopenia and chronic lymphocytic leukemia mostly reflected lymphoma, not autoimmunity.

CDR3 length: 14 residues. The germline V gene encodes CDR1 MNHEY and CDR2 SVGEGT. About 37,500 genome equivalents of blood DNA were amplified for TRB. Sequenced sample: peripheral blood. The rearrangement joins TRBV6-2 or TRBV6-3 to TRBJ2-1; TCRdb indicates TRBD2, and absent DNA this call remains unverified. This TCR was sampled from a human donor with an autoimmune cytopenia or autoimmune hepatitis (not recorded which). The CDR3: CAVQVGLLYNEQFF.